Here is one TCR beta chain with its context. It lacks a known antigen. No base quality values were provided; no much bigger clone lies one nucleotide off. This sample is drawn from a study of blood T cell repertoires in COVID-19 (dated by TCRdb to 2020 to 2022). Regarding the research as a whole: Samples from collaborators originated in the United States, Italy and Spain and spanned both the acute and convalescent phases of COVID-19. The samples were drawn from two sources: the first 160 participants of the ongoing ImmuneRACE study, and 1,000 to 1,500 subjects contributed by 6 global collaborators. The material from the prospective study consisted of cDNA or gDNA derived from T cells, B-cell-depleted T cells, or PBMCs. A de-identified subject ID, COVID-19 status, age in years and sex were almost always included in the sample metadata. Where HLA class I and class II types were available, the types were taken from metadata supplied by the sample provider, not from assay-based typing. The repertoires were made available in a free public database intended to serve as a resource for research on the immune response to SARS-CoV-2. Deeply sampled blood TCRbeta repertoires from subjects exposed to, actively infected with, or recovered from COVID-19 were included in the dataset. The study at large found these results: The amount of clinical and demographic metadata varied by source and participant and was provided uncurated.

The immunoSEQ Assay, a bias-controlled multiplex PCR, was used to amplify TCRbeta CDR3 regions from genomic DNA. Per the original workflow: Within the assay, amplification of reference gene primers was used to estimate how many nucleated cells each sample contained. To quantify the absolute abundance of each unique TCRbeta CDR3 rearrangement, sequence reads were collapsed and filtered. Productive Simpson clonality was computed per sample as the square root of Simpson's diversity index over productive rearrangements. TCRdb stores this immuneACCESS table with in-frame sequences only. Part of the clones is absent; in the studies checked, under half of the shortfall reflects unresolved V genes, and no reason is known for the rest. V and J calls and clone size follow that table, whereas D and trimming were derived from the DNA. For this sample there are 250,000 or so clones; approximately 83% appear just once. Around 3.5% of the sample belongs to the ten largest clones.

Participants in the prospective study were aged roughly 18 to 89 years, lived in 20 to 30 United States geographic areas, and enrolled through a virtual design. In the prospective study, cohorts were assigned on the basis of participant-reported clinical history obtained from a screening survey and a study questionnaire. ImmuneRACE Cohort 3 recovered participants were defined by two consecutive negative NP/OP PCR tests, healthcare professional clearance, or symptom resolution. Each participant in the prospective study had whole blood, serum and a nasopharyngeal or oropharyngeal swab collected by mobile phlebotomists. Participants in the prospective study had the option to provide additional blood draws and questionnaires over an approximately 2-month period. Prospective study blood samples were shipped either frozen or at room temperature before DNA extraction. CDR1 MNHEY and CDR2 SVGAGI are derived from the germline V gene. Including the terminal cysteine and phenylalanine, the CDR3 comprises 14 residues. Kept here is only the CDR3 DNA, which spans 42 bases and is read in frame from base 1. V is cut by 8 bases and J by 2 bases, and the space between the germline ends is 13 bases.

Sequencing was carried out using PBMCs or T cells enriched from blood (not recorded which). The sequence is built from TRBV6-5 and TRBJ1-5; the D gene lacks a confident call. The source of this sequence is a man in his forties or fifties who had recovered from COVID-19. The CDR3 loop reads CASGLRGGNQPQHF. The bases read TGTGCCAGCGGACTAAGAGGCGGCAATCAGCCCCAGCATTTT.